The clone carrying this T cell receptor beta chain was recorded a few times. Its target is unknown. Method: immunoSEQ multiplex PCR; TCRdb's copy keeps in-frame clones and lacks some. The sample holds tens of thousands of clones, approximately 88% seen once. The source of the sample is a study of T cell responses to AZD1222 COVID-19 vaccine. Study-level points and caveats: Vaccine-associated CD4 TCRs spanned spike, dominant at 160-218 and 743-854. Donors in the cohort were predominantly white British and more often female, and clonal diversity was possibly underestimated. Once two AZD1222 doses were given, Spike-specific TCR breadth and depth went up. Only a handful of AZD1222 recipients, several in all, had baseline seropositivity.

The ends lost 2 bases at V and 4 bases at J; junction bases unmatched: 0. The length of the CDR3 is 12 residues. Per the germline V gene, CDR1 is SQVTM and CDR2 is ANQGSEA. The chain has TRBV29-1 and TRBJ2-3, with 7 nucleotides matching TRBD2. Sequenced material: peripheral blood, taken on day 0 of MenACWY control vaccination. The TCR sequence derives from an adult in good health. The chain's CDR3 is CSVERGADTQYF. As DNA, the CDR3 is TGCAGCGTTGAACGGGGGGCAGATACGCAGTATTTT.